Presented here are 20 T cell receptor beta chains from one specimen sequenced in a study of blood T cell repertoires in COVID-19. Repertoires were generated with immunoSEQ multiplex PCR, while TCRdb's copy carries only in-frame clones and drops some. The data hold around 250,000 clones, with 88% observed a single time. Sequenced: PBMCs or T cells enriched from blood (not recorded which). These receptors all stem from a woman aged 40 to 50 who had been exposed to COVID-19.

This clone has ten or more counts. This rearrangement joins TRBV14 to TRBJ1-1; 11 bases fit TRBD1. Germline CDR1 SGHDN, CDR2 FVKESK. J lost 2 bases, V lost 6 bases, and 5 bases had no gene match. This CDR3 contains 15 residues. The CDR3 sequence: CASRRTGGFNTEAFF. The CDR3 nucleotides read TGTGCCAGCAGGAGGACAGGGGGCTTCAACACTGAAGCTTTCTTT. The full variable domain, rest sourced from reference TRBV14 and TRBJ1-1, is EAGVTQFPSHSVIEKGQTVTLRCDPISGHDNLYWYRRVMGKEIKFLLHFVKESKQDESGMPNNRFLAERTGGTYSTLKVQPAELEDSGVYFCASRRTGGFNTEAFFGQGTRLTVV.

In this sample, this clone turned up once. The rearrangement joins TRBV19 to TRBJ2-6; the D gene is possibly TRBD2 (5 bases). V was cut by 5 bases and J by 4 bases, with 15 bases left in between. Germline values: CDR1 LNHDA, CDR2 SQIVND (reference sequence). The length of the CDR3 is 16 residues. CDR3 amino acids: CASSLQRRIGANVLTF. The CDR3 DNA is TGTGCCAGTAGTCTGCAGCGGAGGATCGGGGCCAACGTCCTGACTTTC.

The chain links TRBV7-2 to TRBJ2-2; D might be TRBD1 (5 bases). V gave up 4 bases and J gave up 5 bases, with 14 bases separating them. Germline V gene sequence: CDR1 SGHTA, CDR2 FQGNSA. This CDR3 is 15 amino acids long. The CDR3 coding sequence is TGTGCCAGCAGCTCCTCTAGGGGTCTTACCGGGGAGCTGTTTTTT. This gives the protein CASSSSRGLTGELFF. Full variable domain (remainder filled in from reference TRBV7-2 and TRBJ2-2): GAGVSQSPSNKVTEKGKDVELRCDPISGHTALYWYRQSLGQGLEFLIYFQGNSAPDKSGLPSDRFSAERTGGSVSTLTIQRTQQEDSAVYLCASSSSRGLTGELFFGEGSRLTVL.

The V gene is TRBV6-2 or TRBV6-3, the J gene TRBJ1-1; possibly TRBD1 for D (6 bases). The germline gives CDR1 MNHEY, CDR2 SVGEGT. CDR3 length: 14 amino acids. The ends were cut back, 2 bases at V and 4 bases at J, with 11 bases in the middle. The CDR3 here is CASSYLGGGTEAFF. The DNA of the CDR3 is TGTGCCAGCAGTTACCTGGGAGGGGGCACTGAAGCTTTCTTT.

The chain has TRBV4-1 and TRBJ1-1; D unresolved. Germline-derived CDR1 and CDR2 are MGHRA and YSYEKL. V lost 0 bases to trimming and J lost 0 bases, with 5 bases between them. This CDR3 region has 14 residues. The chain's CDR3 is CASSQDGMNTEAFF. Written as DNA, the CDR3 is TGCGCCAGCAGCCAAGACGGTATGAACACTGAAGCTTTCTTT.

A single count supports this clone. The V and J genes are TRBV4-3 and TRBJ2-7, with 9 bases matching TRBD1. J lost 2 bases, V lost 4 bases, and 12 bases had no gene match. Germline values: CDR1 LGHNA, CDR2 YSLEER. This CDR3 has 17 amino acids. This chain's CDR3 is CASSRVSGTGYTYEQYF. In DNA form, the CDR3 reads TGCGCCAGCAGCCGCGTGTCCGGGACAGGGTATACCTACGAGCAGTACTTC.

This clone was picked up a small number of times. The chain is built from TRBV12-3 or TRBV12-4 and TRBJ2-7, with D perhaps matching TRBD1 (6 bases). Trimming shortened V by 6 bases and J by 2 bases, and 11 bases separated the two germline ends. This CDR3 spans 13 amino acids. CDR3 sequence (DNA): TGTGCCAGCAGAAAGGACAGTGCCTACGAGCAGTACTTC. Translated, it gives CASRKDSAYEQYF.

The chain uses TRBV19 and TRBJ2-2; 9 nucleotides match TRBD1. The CDR3 covers 17 residues. Germline CDR1 reads LNHDA; CDR2 reads SQIVND (reference sequence). V was clipped by 8 bases and J by 7 bases; unmatched bases: 17. The CDR3 DNA is TGTGCCAGTTCCCTCCCCCGGGACAGGGAGACGGGCGGGGAGCTGTTTTTT. This translates into CASSLPRDRETGGELFF.

V gene TRBV7-3 combines with J gene TRBJ2-2, with 7 nucleotides matching TRBD1. This CDR3 spans 16 amino acids. The germline V gene has CDR1 SGHTA and CDR2 FQGTGA. J lost 5 bases, V lost 5 bases, and 11 bases had no gene match. CDR3: CASSTYRGWGTGELFF. The CDR3 nucleotides read TGTGCCAGCAGCACCTACAGGGGCTGGGGGACCGGGGAGCTGTTTTTT.

CDR3 nucleotide sequence: TGTGCCAGCTCACCCTCCACAGACGGCTCCGAAGCTTTCTTT. This gives the protein CASSPSTDGSEAFF. The rearrangement links TRBV18 to TRBJ1-1; D is undetermined. Germline V gene lookup returns CDR1 KGHSH and CDR2 LQKENI. The CDR3 totals 14 residues. Trimming removed 3 bases from V and 8 bases from J, with 16 bases in between.

The V and J genes are TRBV6-5 and TRBJ1-1; D remains unclear. Germline loops: CDR1 MNHEY, CDR2 SVGAGI. Trimming took 0 bases from V and 4 from J, leaving 15 bases between them. The CDR3 runs 16 residues. CDR3 sequence: CASSYSRLVSGTEAFF. The CDR3 DNA follows: TGTGCCAGCAGTTACTCGAGGTTGGTTTCGGGCACTGAAGCTTTCTTT.

The V and J genes are TRBV5-6 and TRBJ1-2; D gene ambiguous. V was clipped by 0 bases and J by 4 bases, with 7 bases between them. Germline CDR1 and CDR2: SGHDT and YYEEEE. The CDR3 sequence is 13 residues long. CDR3 amino acids: CASSLAQAYGYTF. CDR3 nucleotides: TGTGCCAGCAGCTTGGCTCAGGCCTATGGCTACACCTTC.

This chain uses TRBV10-3 with TRBJ1-4, with TRBD1 matching 8 bases. Unmatched junction bases numbered 8, after V lost 6 bases and J lost 5 bases. Germline loops: CDR1 ENHRY, CDR2 SYGVKD. There are 15 residues in the CDR3. The CDR3 spells CAISTGQVKNEKLFF. Here the CDR3 DNA reads TGTGCCATCAGCACGGGACAGGTGAAAAATGAAAAACTGTTTTTT.

In DNA, the CDR3 is TGTGCCAGCAGTTACACGTTAGAAACTAGCGCTGGGGAGCTGTTTTTT. Encoded protein: CASSYTLETSAGELFF. V and J are TRBV6-5 and TRBJ2-2; TRBD2 agrees at 7 bases. The trim removed 2 bases at V and 8 bases at J, leaving 11 bases unmatched. Germline lookup yields CDR1 MNHEY and CDR2 SVGAGI. There are 16 residues in the CDR3.

A few counts support this clone. The V call is TRBV7-9, the J call TRBJ2-2, with D unclear. V was pared by 2 bases and J by 5 bases, with 9 bases between. The CDR3 runs 14 residues. The germline V gene encodes CDR1 SEHNR and CDR2 FQNEAQ (reference sequence). The CDR3, as DNA: TGTGCCAGCAGCTTACCGTCCAGGACCGGGGAGCTGTTTTTT. It codes for CASSLPSRTGELFF.

Comment on this clone: The identical CDR3 is also encoded by other nucleotide sequences in the sample. The CDR3 protein is CSADRDGYTF. In DNA form, the CDR3 reads TGCAGTGCCGACAGGGACGGCTACACCTTC. The chain couples TRBV20-1 to TRBJ1-2, with 7 bases that match TRBD1. V lost 6 bases, J lost 8 bases, and 3 bases stayed unmatched. Germline V gene lookup returns CDR1 DFQATT and CDR2 SNEGSKA (reference sequence). The length of the CDR3 is 10 residues.

With regard to this clone: In the same sample, other DNA sequences code for this CDR3. The chain employs TRBV28 and TRBJ1-2, with D tentatively TRBD1 (5 bases). This CDR3 has 14 residues. The germline V gene has CDR1 MDHEN and CDR2 SYDVKM. V lost 2 bases and J 0 bases, leaving 7 bases between the germline ends. The CDR3: CASSLGGANYGYTF. CDR3 nucleotides: TGTGCCAGCAGTTTAGGGGGGGCTAACTATGGCTACACCTTC.

The chain employs TRBV28 and TRBJ2-3; tentatively, D is TRBD2 (5 bases). CDR1 is MDHEN and CDR2 is SYDVKM in the germline V gene. The CDR3 sequence is 13 residues long. Trimming took 5 bases from V and 5 from J, leaving 11 bases between them. The DNA of the CDR3 is TGTGCCAGCAGTCCGGGCGGGCGAGATACGCAGTATTTT. Amino acid sequence: CASSPGGRDTQYF.

V and J are TRBV19 and TRBJ1-6, with D perhaps matching TRBD1 (5 bases). This CDR3 region has 18 residues. V was shortened by 4 bases and J by 0 bases, with 16 bases between the two germline ends. Per germline, CDR1 LNHDA and CDR2 SQIVND (reference sequence). The CDR3 here is CASSTHLSRGSYNSPLHF. The DNA for the CDR3 is TGTGCCAGTAGTACCCATCTCTCTAGGGGCTCCTATAATTCACCCCTCCACTTT. The full variable domain, with the rest looked up from reference TRBV19 and TRBJ1-6, is DGGITQSPKYLFRKEGQNVTLSCEQNLNHDAMYWYRQDPGQGLRLIYYSQIVNDFQKGDIAEGYSVSREKKESFPLTVTSAQKNPTAFYLCASSTHLSRGSYNSPLHFGNGTRLTVT.

This rearrangement joins TRBV6-5 to TRBJ2-3, with TRBD1 matching 9 bases. This CDR3 has 13 residues. CDR1 is MNHEY, CDR2 SVGAGI, per germline. J lost 4 bases, V lost 5 bases, and 1 base had no gene match. CDR3 residues: CASSRQGADTQYF. The DNA for the CDR3 is TGTGCCAGCAGTCGACAGGGGGCAGATACGCAGTATTTT.